This T cell receptor (beta chain) is drawn from a study of blood T cell repertoires in COVID-19 (dated by TCRdb to about 2020). General notes on the study: Samples covering the acute and convalescent phases of COVID-19 were provided by collaborators in the United States, Italy and Spain. The prospective study material was composed of cDNA or gDNA derived from T cells, B-cell-depleted T cells, or PBMCs. Subjects who had been exposed to COVID-19, were actively infected with it, or had recovered from it provided the deeply sampled blood TCRbeta repertoires that made up the dataset. The repertoires were made available in a free public database intended to serve as a resource for research on the immune response to SARS-CoV-2. Samples were obtained from the ongoing ImmuneRACE study (first 160 participants) and from 1,200 or so subjects provided by 6 global collaborators. The sample metadata nearly always contained a de-identified subject ID, COVID-19 status, age in years and sex. HLA class I and class II types, where available, came from metadata supplied by the sample provider rather than from assay-based typing. On the study overall, not on this receptor specifically: The amount of clinical and demographic metadata varied by source and participant and was provided uncurated.

TCRbeta CDR3 regions were amplified from genomic DNA using the immunoSEQ Assay, a bias-controlled multiplex PCR. The source study handled its data this way. Nucleated cell counts per sample were estimated from amplification of reference gene primers within the assay. To quantify the absolute abundance of each unique TCRbeta CDR3 rearrangement, sequence reads were collapsed and filtered. For each sample, productive Simpson clonality was calculated as the square root of Simpson's diversity index over productive rearrangements. The immuneACCESS repertoire file appears here via TCRdb, limited to in-frame rearrangements. These files lack a portion of the clones; in checked studies, under half of the deficit traces to unresolved V genes, and the cause of the others is not known. V, J and clone size reflect that table, while D and trimming were determined from the DNA. The sample table holds roughly 240,000 clones, of which less than 85% were seen once. The leading ten clones occupy about 4.6% of the sample.

In the case of this clone: Its antigen remains unidentified. No base quality information exists; no much larger clone differs at one position.

A second Seattle source provided samples from volunteer blood donors who had recovered from COVID-19. Collaborating institutions collected whole blood in K2EDTA tubes following their own protocols. For TCRbeta analysis, collaborators shipped samples as frozen whole blood, isolated PBMCs, or DNA extracted from either of those sample types. The origin of this receptor is a man in his 60s who had recovered from COVID-19. Sequences were obtained from peripheral blood.

This receptor carries the CDR3 CASSSTGVSEAFF. The nucleotide sequence reads as follows: TGTGCCAGCAGTTCCACAGGGGTTAGTGAAGCTTTCTTT. In this chain, TRBV12-3 or TRBV12-4 is recombined with TRBJ1-1; a stretch of 7 junction bases matches TRBD1. V ends up 4 bases short and J 7 bases short, with an unmatched junction base count of 6. From its cysteine to its phenylalanine, the CDR3 spans 13 amino acids. Of all the DNA, just the CDR3 is kept, 39 bases in frame from base 1.